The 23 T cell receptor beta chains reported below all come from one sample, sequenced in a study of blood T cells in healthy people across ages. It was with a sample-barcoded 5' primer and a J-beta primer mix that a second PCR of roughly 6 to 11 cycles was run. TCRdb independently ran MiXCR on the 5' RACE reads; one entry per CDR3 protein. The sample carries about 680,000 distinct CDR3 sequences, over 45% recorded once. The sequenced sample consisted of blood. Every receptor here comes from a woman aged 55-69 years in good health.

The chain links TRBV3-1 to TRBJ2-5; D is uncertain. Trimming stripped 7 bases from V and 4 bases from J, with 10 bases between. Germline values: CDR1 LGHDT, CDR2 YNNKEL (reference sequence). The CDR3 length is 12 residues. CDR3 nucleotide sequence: TGTGCCAGCACCTCCCAAGGAGAGACCCAGTACTTC. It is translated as CASTSQGETQYF.

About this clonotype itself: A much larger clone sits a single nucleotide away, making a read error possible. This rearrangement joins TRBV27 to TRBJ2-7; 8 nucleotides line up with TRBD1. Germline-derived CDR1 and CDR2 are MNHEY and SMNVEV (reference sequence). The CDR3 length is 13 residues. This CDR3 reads CVSGRGRTYEQYF. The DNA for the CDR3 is TGTGTCAGCGGCAGGGGGCGCACCTACGAGCAGTACTTC.

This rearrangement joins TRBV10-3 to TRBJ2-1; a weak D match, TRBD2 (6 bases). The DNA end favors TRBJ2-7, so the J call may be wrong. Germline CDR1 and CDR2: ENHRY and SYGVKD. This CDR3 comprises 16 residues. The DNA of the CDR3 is TGTGCCATCAGTGATCGGGGGAAAACCGAGTACAATGAGCAGTACTTC. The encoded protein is CAISDRGKTEYNEQYF.

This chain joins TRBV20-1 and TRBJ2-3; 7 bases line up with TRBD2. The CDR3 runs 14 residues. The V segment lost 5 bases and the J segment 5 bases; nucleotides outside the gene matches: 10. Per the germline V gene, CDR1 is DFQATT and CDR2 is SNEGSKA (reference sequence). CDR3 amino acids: CSASSRGRGDTQYF. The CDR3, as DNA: TGCAGTGCTTCCTCTCGTGGGAGGGGAGATACGCAGTATTTT.

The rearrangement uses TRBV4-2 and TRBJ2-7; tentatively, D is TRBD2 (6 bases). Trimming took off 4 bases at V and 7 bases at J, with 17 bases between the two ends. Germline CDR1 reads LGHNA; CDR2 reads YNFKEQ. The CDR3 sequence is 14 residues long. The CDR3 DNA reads TGTGCCAGCAGCCCATTGACTAGTTTAAATGAGCAGTACTTC. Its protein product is CASSPLTSLNEQYF.

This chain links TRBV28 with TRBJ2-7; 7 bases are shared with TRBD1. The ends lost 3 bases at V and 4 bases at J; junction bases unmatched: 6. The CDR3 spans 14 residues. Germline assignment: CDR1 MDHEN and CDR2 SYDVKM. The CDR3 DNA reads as TGTGCCAGCAGTTTGATAACAGGGGATTACGAGCAGTACTTC. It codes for CASSLITGDYEQYF.

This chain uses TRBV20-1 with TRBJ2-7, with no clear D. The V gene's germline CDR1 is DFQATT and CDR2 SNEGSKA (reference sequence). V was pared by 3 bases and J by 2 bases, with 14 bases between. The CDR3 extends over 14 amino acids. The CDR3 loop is CSASFPESTYEQYF. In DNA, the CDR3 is TGCAGTGCTAGCTTCCCCGAATCGACCTACGAGCAGTACTTC.

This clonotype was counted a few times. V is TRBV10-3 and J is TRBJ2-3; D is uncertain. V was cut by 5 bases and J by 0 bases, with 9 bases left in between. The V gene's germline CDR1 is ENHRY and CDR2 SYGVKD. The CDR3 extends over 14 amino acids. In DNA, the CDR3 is TGTGCCATCAGTCGGTCCGCGAGCACAGATACGCAGTATTTT. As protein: CAISRSASTDTQYF.

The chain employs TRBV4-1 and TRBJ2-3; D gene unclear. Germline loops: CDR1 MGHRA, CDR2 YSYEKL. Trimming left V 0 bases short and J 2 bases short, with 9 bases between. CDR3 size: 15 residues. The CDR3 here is CASSQDRWNTDTQYF. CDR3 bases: TGCGCCAGCAGCCAAGATCGGTGGAACACAGATACGCAGTATTTT.

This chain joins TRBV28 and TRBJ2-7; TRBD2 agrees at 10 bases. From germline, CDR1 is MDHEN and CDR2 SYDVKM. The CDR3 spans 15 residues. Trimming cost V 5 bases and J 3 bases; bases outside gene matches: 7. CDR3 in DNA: TGTGCCAGCAGTCCTTTAGCGGGAGGCTTCTACGAGCAGTACTTC. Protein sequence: CASSPLAGGFYEQYF.

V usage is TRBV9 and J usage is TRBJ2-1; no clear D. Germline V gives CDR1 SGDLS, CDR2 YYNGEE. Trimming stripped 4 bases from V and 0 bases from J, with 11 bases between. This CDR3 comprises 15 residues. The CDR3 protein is CASSRDGSSYNEQFF. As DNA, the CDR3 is TGTGCCAGCAGCCGAGACGGCAGCTCCTACAATGAGCAGTTCTTC.

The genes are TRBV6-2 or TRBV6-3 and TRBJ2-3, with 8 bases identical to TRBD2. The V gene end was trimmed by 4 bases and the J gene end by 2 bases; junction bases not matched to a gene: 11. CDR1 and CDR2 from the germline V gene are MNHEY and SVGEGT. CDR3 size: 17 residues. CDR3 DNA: TGTGCCAGCAGTTCCCTCGGGGTACTAGCGGACACAGATACGCAGTATTTT. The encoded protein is CASSSLGVLADTDTQYF.

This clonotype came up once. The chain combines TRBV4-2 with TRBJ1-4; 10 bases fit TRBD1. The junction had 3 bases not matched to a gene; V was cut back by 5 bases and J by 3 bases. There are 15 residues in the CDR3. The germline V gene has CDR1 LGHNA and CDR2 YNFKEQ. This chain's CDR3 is CASSSTGGSNEKLFF. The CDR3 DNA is TGTGCCAGCAGCTCGACAGGGGGCTCTAATGAAAAACTGTTTTTT.

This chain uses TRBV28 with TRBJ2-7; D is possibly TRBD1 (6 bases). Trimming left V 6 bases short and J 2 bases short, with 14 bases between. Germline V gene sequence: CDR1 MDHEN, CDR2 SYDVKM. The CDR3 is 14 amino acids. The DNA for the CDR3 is TGTGCCAGCAGAGAGCAATCAGGGGCCTACGAGCAGTACTTC. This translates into CASREQSGAYEQYF.

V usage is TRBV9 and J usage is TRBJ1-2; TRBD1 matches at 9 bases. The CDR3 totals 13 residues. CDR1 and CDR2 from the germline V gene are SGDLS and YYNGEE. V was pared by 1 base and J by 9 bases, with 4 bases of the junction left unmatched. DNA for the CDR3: TGTGCCAGCAGCGTATTTGGACAGGGGCGCTACACCTTC. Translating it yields CASSVFGQGRYTF.

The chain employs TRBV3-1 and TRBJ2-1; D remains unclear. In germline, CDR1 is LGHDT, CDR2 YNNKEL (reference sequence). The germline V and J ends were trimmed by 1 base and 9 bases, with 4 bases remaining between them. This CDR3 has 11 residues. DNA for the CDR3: TGTGCCAGCAGCCAAGTCTTTGAGCAGTTCTTC. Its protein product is CASSQVFEQFF.

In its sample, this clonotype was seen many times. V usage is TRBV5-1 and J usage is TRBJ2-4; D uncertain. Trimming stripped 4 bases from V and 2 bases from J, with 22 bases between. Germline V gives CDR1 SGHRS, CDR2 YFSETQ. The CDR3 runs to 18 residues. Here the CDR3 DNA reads TGCGCCAGCAGCGTTGGGTACGGGTCAAAAAGGACCAAAAACATTCAGTACTTC. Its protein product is CASSVGYGSKRTKNIQYF.

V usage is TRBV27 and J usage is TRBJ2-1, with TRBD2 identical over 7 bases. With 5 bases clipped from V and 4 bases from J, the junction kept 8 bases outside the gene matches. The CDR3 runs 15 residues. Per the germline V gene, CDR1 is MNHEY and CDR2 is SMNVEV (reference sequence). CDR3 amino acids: CASSPRISGYNEQFF. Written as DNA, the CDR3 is TGTGCCAGCAGTCCCCGCATTAGCGGGTACAATGAGCAGTTCTTC.

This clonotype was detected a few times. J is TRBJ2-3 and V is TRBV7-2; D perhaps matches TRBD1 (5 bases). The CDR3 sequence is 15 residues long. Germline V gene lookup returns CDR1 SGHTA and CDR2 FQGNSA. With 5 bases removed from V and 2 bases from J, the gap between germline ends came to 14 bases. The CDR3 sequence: CASSATQGYTDTQYF. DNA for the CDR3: TGTGCCAGCAGCGCTACCCAGGGCTACACAGATACGCAGTATTTT.

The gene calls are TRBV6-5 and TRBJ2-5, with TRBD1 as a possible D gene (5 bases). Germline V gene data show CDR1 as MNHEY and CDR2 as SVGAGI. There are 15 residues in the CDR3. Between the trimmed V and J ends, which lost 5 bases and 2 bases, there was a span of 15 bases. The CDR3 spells CASSPTPDRQETQYF. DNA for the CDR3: TGTGCCAGCAGTCCCACCCCTGACAGACAAGAGACCCAGTACTTC.

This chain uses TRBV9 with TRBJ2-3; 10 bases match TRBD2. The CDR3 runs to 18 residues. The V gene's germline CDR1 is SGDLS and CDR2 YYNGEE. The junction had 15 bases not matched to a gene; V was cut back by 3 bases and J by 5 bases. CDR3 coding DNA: TGTGCCAGCAGCGCGGGGGGAACGACTAGCGGGCCTGGAGATACGCAGTATTTT. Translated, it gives CASSAGGTTSGPGDTQYF.

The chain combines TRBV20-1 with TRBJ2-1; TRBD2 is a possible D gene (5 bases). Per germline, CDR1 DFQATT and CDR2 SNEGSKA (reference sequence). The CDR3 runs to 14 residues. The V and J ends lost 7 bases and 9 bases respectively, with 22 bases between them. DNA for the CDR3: TGCAGTGTAGCTAGGGAGATCGGTTGGAGTGAGCAGTTCTTC. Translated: CSVAREIGWSEQFF.

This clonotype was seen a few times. CDR3 nucleotide sequence: TGCAGTGCTAGAATCCGGGAGAGGAACATTCAGTACTTC. This codes for CSARIRERNIQYF. This rearrangement joins TRBV20-1 to TRBJ2-4; weak D call: TRBD2 (6 bases). This CDR3 has 13 residues. The V end lost 2 bases, the J end lost 7 bases, and 12 bases lay between the germline ends. Germline assignment: CDR1 DFQATT and CDR2 SNEGSKA (reference sequence).